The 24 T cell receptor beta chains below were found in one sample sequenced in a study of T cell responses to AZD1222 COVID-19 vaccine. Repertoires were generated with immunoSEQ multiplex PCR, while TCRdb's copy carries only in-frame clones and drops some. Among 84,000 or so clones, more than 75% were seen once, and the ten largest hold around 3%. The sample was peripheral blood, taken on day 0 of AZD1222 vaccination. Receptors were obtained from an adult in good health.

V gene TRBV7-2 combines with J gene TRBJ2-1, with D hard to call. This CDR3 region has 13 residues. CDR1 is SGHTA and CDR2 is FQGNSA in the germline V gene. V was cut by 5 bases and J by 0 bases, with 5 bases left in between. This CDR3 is CASSRASYNEQFF. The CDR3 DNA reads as TGTGCCAGCAGCAGAGCCTCCTACAATGAGCAGTTCTTC.

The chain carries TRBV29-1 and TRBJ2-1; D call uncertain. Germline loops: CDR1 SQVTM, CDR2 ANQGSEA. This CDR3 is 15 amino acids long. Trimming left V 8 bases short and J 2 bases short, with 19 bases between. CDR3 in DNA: TGCAGCTCGATGAGCCGACAAGTGACCTACAATGAGCAGTTCTTC. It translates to CSSMSRQVTYNEQFF.

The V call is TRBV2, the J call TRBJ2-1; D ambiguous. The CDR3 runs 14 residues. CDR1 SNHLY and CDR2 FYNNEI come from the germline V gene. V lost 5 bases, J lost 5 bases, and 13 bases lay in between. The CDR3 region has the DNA TGTGCCAGCAGTCAGGACCAATTAAACAATGAGCAGTTCTTC. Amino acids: CASSQDQLNNEQFF.

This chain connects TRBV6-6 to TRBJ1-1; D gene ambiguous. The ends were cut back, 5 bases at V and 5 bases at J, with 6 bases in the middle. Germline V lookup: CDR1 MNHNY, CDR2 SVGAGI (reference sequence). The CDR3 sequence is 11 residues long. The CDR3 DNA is TGTGCCAGCAGTCGATGGACTGAAGCTTTCTTT. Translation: CASSRWTEAFF.

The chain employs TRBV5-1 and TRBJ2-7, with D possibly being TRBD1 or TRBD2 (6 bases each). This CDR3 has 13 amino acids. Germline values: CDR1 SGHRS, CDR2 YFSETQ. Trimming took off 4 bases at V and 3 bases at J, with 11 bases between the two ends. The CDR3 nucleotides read TGCGCCAGCAGCACGGGGGCGAGCTACGAGCAGTACTTC. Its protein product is CASSTGASYEQYF.

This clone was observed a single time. The CDR3 loop reads CASSRGQGGRETQYF. The CDR3 DNA follows: TGTGCCAGCAGTCGAGGACAGGGAGGGAGAGAGACCCAGTACTTC. The chain links TRBV6-6 to TRBJ2-5; TRBD1 might be the D (8 bases). The CDR3 spans 15 residues. The germline V gene encodes CDR1 MNHNY and CDR2 SVGAGI (reference sequence). The ends were cut back, 5 bases at V and 4 bases at J, with 17 bases in the middle.

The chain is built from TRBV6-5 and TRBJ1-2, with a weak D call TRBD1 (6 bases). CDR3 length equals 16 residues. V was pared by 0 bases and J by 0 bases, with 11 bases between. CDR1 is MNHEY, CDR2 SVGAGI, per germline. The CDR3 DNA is TGTGCCAGCAGTTACTCCCGGACAGCGGCTAACTATGGCTACACCTTC. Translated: CASSYSRTAANYGYTF.

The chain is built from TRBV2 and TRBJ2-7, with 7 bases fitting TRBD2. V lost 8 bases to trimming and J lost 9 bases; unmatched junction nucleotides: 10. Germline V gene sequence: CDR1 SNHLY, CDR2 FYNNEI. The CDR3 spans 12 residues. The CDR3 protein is CASSSERGGQYF. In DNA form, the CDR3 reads TGTGCCAGCTCCTCCGAGCGCGGGGGGCAGTACTTC. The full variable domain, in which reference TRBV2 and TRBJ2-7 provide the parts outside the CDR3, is EPEVTQTPSHQVTQMGQEVILRCVPISNHLYFYWYRQILGQKVEFLVSFYNNEISEKSEIFDDQFSVERPDGSNFTLKIRSTKLEDSAMYFCASSSERGGQYFGPGTRLTVT.

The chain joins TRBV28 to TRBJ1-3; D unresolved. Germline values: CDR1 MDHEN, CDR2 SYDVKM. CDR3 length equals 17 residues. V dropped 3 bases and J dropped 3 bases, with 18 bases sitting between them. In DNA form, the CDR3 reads TGTGCCAGCAGTTTTTTGCCGGGCCGAGCCTTTGGAAACACCATATATTTT. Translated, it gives CASSFLPGRAFGNTIYF.

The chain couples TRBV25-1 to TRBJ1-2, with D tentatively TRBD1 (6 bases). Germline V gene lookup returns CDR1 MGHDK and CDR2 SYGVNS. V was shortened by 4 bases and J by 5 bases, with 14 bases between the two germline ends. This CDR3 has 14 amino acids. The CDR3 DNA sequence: TGTGCCAGCAGTGGACAGGCGACCACTTATGGCTACACCTTC. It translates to CASSGQATTYGYTF.

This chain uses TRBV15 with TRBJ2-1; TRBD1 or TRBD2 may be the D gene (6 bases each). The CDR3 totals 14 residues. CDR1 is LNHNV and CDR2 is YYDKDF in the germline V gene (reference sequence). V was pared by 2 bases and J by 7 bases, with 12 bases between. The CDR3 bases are TGTGCCACCAGCAGACCGGGGGCGGGAAATGAGCAGTTCTTC. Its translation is CATSRPGAGNEQFF. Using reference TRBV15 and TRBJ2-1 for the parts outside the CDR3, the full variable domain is DAMVIQNPRYQVTQFGKPVTLSCSQTLNHNVMYWYQQKSSQAPKLLFHYYDKDFNNEADTPDNFQSRRPNTSFCFLDIRSPGLGDTAMYLCATSRPGAGNEQFFGPGTRLTVL.

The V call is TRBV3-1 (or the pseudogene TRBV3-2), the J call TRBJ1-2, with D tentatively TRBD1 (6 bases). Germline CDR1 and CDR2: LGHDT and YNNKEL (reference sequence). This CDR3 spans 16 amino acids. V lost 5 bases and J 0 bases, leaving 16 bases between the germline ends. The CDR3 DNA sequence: TGTGCCAGCAGCGACAGGCAGGCCAAGTCTAACTATGGCTACACCTTC. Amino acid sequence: CASSDRQAKSNYGYTF.

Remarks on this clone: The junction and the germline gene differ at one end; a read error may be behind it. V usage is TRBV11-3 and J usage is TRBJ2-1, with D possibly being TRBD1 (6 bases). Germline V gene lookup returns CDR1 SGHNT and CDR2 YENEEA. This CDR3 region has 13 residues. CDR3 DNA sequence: TGTGCCAGCAGCGCAACAGGGTACACTGAGCAGTTCTTC. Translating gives CASSATGYTEQFF.

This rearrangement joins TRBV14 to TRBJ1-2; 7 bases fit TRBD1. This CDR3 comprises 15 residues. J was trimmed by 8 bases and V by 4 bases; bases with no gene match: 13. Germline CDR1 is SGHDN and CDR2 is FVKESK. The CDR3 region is CASSPQGTGGEGYTF. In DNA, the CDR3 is TGTGCCAGCAGCCCACAGGGGACCGGAGGGGAGGGCTACACCTTC.

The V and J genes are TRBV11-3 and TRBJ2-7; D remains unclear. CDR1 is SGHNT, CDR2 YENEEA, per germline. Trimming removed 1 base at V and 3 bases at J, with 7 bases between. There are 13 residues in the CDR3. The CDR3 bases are TGTGCCAGCAGCTTAGCCCCCTTCTACGAGCAGTACTTC. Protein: CASSLAPFYEQYF.

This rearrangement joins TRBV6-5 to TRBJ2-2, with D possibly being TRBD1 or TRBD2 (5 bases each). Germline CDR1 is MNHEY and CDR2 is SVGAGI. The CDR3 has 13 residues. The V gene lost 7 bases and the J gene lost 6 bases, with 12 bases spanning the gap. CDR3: CASTRDRAGELFF. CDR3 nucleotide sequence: TGTGCCAGCACCCGGGACCGAGCCGGGGAGCTGTTTTTT.

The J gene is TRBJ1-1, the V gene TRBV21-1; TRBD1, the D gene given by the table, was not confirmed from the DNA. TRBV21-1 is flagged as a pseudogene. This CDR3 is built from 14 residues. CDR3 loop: CAGQRGQGGPEAFF. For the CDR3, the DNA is TGTGCCGGACAAAGAGGGCAGGGGGGACCTGAAGCTTTCTTT.

This CDR3 reads CASSGNEAFF. The CDR3 DNA follows: TGTGCCAGCTCGGGGAATGAAGCTTTCTTT. This chain links TRBV2 with TRBJ1-1; D ambiguous. CDR3 length equals 10 residues. CDR1 is SNHLY and CDR2 is FYNNEI in the germline V gene. V was pared by 8 bases and J by 7 bases, with 8 bases between.

DNA for the CDR3: TGTGCCAGCAGGGGCCGCAGACAGTCTAGCACAGATACGCAGTATTTT. It is translated as CASRGRRQSSTDTQYF. The chain has TRBV6-4 and TRBJ2-3; possible D gene TRBD1, 5 bases. V was shortened by 6 bases and J by 0 bases, with 16 bases between the two germline ends. The CDR3 length is 16 residues. Germline V gives CDR1 MRHNA, CDR2 SNTAGT.

This chain's CDR3 is CTSSQEGRSPLHF. Here the CDR3 DNA reads TGCACCAGCAGCCAGGAGGGGCGTTCACCCCTCCACTTT. The chain has TRBV1 and TRBJ1-6. TRBV1 is a pseudogene. This CDR3 is built from 13 residues.

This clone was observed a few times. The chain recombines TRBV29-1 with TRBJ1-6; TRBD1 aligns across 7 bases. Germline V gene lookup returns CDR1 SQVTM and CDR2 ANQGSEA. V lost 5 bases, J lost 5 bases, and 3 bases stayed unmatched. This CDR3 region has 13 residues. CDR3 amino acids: CSVCDRDNSPLHF. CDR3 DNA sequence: TGCAGCGTTTGTGACAGGGATAATTCACCCCTCCACTTT.

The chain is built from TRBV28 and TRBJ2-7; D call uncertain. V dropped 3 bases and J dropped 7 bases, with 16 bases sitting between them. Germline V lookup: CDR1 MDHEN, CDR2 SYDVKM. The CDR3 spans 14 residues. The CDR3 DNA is TGTGCCAGCAGTTTGCTGGGTCAGGAAAGAGAGCAGTACTTC. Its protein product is CASSLLGQEREQYF. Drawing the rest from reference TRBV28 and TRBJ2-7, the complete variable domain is DVKVTQSSRYLVKRTGEKVFLECVQDMDHENMFWYRQDPGLGLRLIYFSYDVKMKEKGDIPEGYSVSREKKERFSLILESASTNQTSMYLCASSLLGQEREQYFGPGTRLTVT.

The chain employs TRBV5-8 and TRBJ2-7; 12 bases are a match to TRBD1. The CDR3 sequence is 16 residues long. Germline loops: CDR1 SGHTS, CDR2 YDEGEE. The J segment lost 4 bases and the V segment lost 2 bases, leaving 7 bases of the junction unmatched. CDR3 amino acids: CASSFSGTGGWYEQYF. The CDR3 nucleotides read TGTGCCAGCAGCTTCTCCGGGACAGGGGGCTGGTACGAGCAGTACTTC.

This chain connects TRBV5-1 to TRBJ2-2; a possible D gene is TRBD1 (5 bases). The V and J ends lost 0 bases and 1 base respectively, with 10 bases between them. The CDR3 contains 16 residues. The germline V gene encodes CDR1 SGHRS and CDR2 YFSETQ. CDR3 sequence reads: CASSLEAQGNTGELFF. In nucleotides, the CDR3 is TGCGCCAGCAGCTTGGAGGCCCAGGGGAACACCGGGGAGCTGTTTTTT.